This record looks at one T cell receptor (beta chain) sequence and its context. Antigen specificity is unknown. The data were obtained in a study of siplizumab effects on memory and regulatory T cells. Study outcomes and limitations: Naive T cells apparently outstripped memory cells in diversity and seemed major alloresponse contributors.

There are 16 residues in the CDR3. Looked up from germline, CDR1 is SGHNT and CDR2 is YYREEE (reference sequence). The ends were cut back, 4 bases at V and 2 bases at J, with 16 bases in the middle. It was 75,000 to 100,000 TCR templates that were assayed per sample. Using immunoSEQ multiplex PCR, the repertoire was profiled, and TCRdb retains in-frame clones only, with some absent. This sample has about 87,000 clones, with over 80% found just once. Sequencing was done on a sample of CD4+ T cells sorted from blood. The sequence came from a human donor in good health. The chain is built from TRBV5-4 and TRBJ2-1; no clear D. DNA for the CDR3: TGTGCCAGCAGCGCACCGCTGAGTGGGGCCTACAATGAGCAGTTCTTC. Amino acid sequence: CASSAPLSGAYNEQFF.